This T cell receptor (beta chain) comes out of a study of cytomegalovirus exposure and HLA in healthy donors. This CDR3 is built from 17 residues. Per the germline V gene, CDR1 is SGHTA and CDR2 is FQGNSA. V was pared by 1 base and J by 2 bases, with 6 bases of the junction left unmatched. Study results and limitations: It emerged from a later analysis that several of the most significant clusters appeared to be linked to common viral pathogens.

The PCR used 60 Vbeta and 13 Jbeta primers. Assay: immunoSEQ multiplex PCR; the TCRdb copy retains only in-frame clones and omits some. The sample has around 100,000 clones, around 83% seen once. A word on this clone: Antigen unknown.

The chain is built from TRBV7-2 and TRBJ2-3; 10 nucleotides line up with TRBD2. The sequence was obtained from a man in his thirties or forties in good health and CMV-seropositive. The sequencing input was PBMCs. In nucleotides, the CDR3 is TGTGCCAGCAGCTTAGATCGAGCGGGGGGGGTCACAGATACGCAGTATTTT. Translation gives CASSLDRAGGVTDTQYF.